These 30 T cell receptor beta chains were all obtained from the same sample, sequenced in a study of blood T cell repertoires in COVID-19. The data were produced by immunoSEQ multiplex PCR, yet TCRdb's version contains in-frame clones alone and is incomplete. The table lists tens of thousands of clones, 83% of them singletons. Material: peripheral blood. The origin of the receptors is a man aged 35 to 55 with acute or convalescent COVID-19.

The CDR3 DNA sequence: TGTGCCAGCAGCTTAGACGCGGATCACCCCCACGAGCAGTACGTC. It translates to CASSLDADHPHEQYV. This sequence joins TRBV11-2 and TRBJ2-7; D call uncertain. Deletions cut 0 bases from V and 5 bases from J, with 14 bases between. The V gene's germline CDR1 is SGHAT and CDR2 FQNNGV. This CDR3 has 15 amino acids.

The J gene is TRBJ2-1, the V gene TRBV3-1 (or the pseudogene TRBV3-2), with a weak D call TRBD2 (6 bases). The CDR3 length is 15 residues. Trimming took off 0 bases at V and 2 bases at J, with 8 bases between the two ends. Looked up from germline, CDR1 is LGHDT and CDR2 is YNNKEL (reference sequence). The CDR3 DNA reads TGTGCCAGCAGCCAAGAACTAGCCCCCTACAATGAGCAGTTCTTC. It yields the protein CASSQELAPYNEQFF.

V gene TRBV19 combines with J gene TRBJ2-1; possible D gene TRBD2, 6 bases. CDR1 is LNHDA and CDR2 is SQIVND in the germline V gene (reference sequence). CDR3 length: 14 residues. The ends were cut back, 4 bases at V and 8 bases at J, with 15 bases in the middle. The CDR3 DNA follows: TGTGCCAGTAGTAACTCCGGGAGAGTGGATGAGCAGTTCTTC. Amino acid sequence: CASSNSGRVDEQFF.

This clone showed up just a few times. The chain is built from TRBV6-2 or TRBV6-3 and TRBJ2-2, with D uncertain. V was clipped by 2 bases and J by 9 bases, with 16 bases between them. The CDR3 has 15 residues. Germline assignment: CDR1 MNHEY and CDR2 SVGEGT. CDR3 in amino acids: CASSYLSPRNRELFF. CDR3 coding DNA: TGTGCCAGCAGTTACCTGAGCCCTCGTAATCGGGAGCTGTTTTTT.

Only a few counts were recorded for this clone. The rearrangement links TRBV27 to TRBJ2-7; the match to TRBD2 covers 15 bases. V shed 3 bases, J shed 7 bases, and the junction held 16 bases outside the gene matches. The CDR3 loop spans 19 amino acids. Germline-derived CDR1 and CDR2 are MNHEY and SMNVEV (reference sequence). CDR3 loop: CASSFLWTSGRGTPGEQYF. CDR3 DNA: TGTGCCAGCAGTTTTTTATGGACTAGCGGGAGGGGAACCCCAGGGGAGCAGTACTTC.

This clone was detected only a few times. This chain joins TRBV18 and TRBJ2-7, with 9 bases fitting TRBD1. J was trimmed by 2 bases and V by 1 base; bases with no gene match: 3. There are 15 residues in the CDR3. Germline V gene sequence: CDR1 KGHSH, CDR2 LQKENI. The CDR3 coding sequence is TGTGCCAGCTCACCACAGGGACAGGGACCCTACGAGCAGTACTTC. It codes for CASSPQGQGPYEQYF. Based on the CDR3 plus reference TRBV18 and TRBJ2-7, the full variable domain is NAGVMQNPRHLVRRRGQEARLRCSPMKGHSHVYWYRQLPEEGLKFMVYLQKENIIDESGMPKERFSAEFPKEGPSILRIQQVVRGDSAAYFCASSPQGQGPYEQYFGPGTRLTVT.

This chain connects TRBV10-2 to TRBJ1-6, with a tentative D call TRBD1 (6 bases). This CDR3 is built from 12 residues. Germline V gives CDR1 WSHSY, CDR2 SAAADI. Trimming stripped 8 bases from V and 7 bases from J, with 9 bases between. The CDR3 region is CASFDRNSPLHF. In DNA, the CDR3 is TGCGCCAGCTTCGACAGGAATTCACCCCTCCACTTT.

V gene TRBV18 combines with J gene TRBJ1-2; 7 bases align to TRBD1. With 4 bases clipped from V and 8 bases from J, the junction kept 7 bases outside the gene matches. Germline CDR1 and CDR2: KGHSH and LQKENI. CDR3 length: 13 amino acids. CDR3 sequence: CASSLTGERGYTF. DNA for the CDR3: TGTGCCAGCTCACTCACAGGGGAGCGCGGCTACACCTTC.

V is TRBV12-5 and J is TRBJ2-5; 9 positions match TRBD1. The V and J ends lost 1 base and 4 bases, in that order; junction bases with no gene match: 4. Germline-derived CDR1 and CDR2 are LGHNT and FRNRAP. The CDR3 runs 15 residues. CDR3 in DNA: TGTGCTAGTGGTTTGGGGACAGGGGTTCGAGAGACCCAGTACTTC. The encoded protein is CASGLGTGVRETQYF.

The chain is built from TRBV13 and TRBJ1-4; D not resolved. The germline CDR1 and CDR2 sequences are PRHDT and FYEKMQ (reference sequence). This CDR3 has 15 amino acids. Trimming removed 2 bases at V and 0 bases at J, with 7 bases between. This chain's CDR3 is CASSLRQATNEKLFF. CDR3 coding DNA: TGTGCCAGCAGCTTAAGACAAGCAACTAATGAAAAACTGTTTTTT.

This clone turned up a few times. The chain uses TRBV10-1 and TRBJ1-5, with 8 bases aligning to TRBD1. CDR1 and CDR2 from the germline V gene are WNHNN and SYGVQD (reference sequence). V gave up 4 bases and J gave up 6 bases; unmatched junction bases: 14. CDR3 size: 17 residues. This CDR3 is CASSGQGRLGVRQPQHF. Here the CDR3 DNA reads TGCGCCAGCAGTGGACAGGGGAGGTTAGGCGTCCGTCAGCCCCAGCATTTT.

For this clone: At one end the junction does not follow the germline gene, possibly because of a read error. The CDR3: CASSPSTGPRRF. In DNA form, the CDR3 reads TGCGCCAGCAGCCCCTCGACAGGTCCTAGGCGGTTC. The chain is built from TRBV5-1 and TRBJ2-7; maybe TRBD1 (6 bases). The germline V gene has CDR1 SGHRS and CDR2 YFSETQ. The length of the CDR3 is 12 residues.

The chain links TRBV24-1 to TRBJ2-3, with a tentative D call TRBD2 (5 bases). This CDR3 comprises 15 residues. Germline assignment: CDR1 KGHDR and CDR2 SFDVKD. V was shortened by 2 bases and J by 0 bases, with 8 bases between the two germline ends. The CDR3 is CATSDWTGSTDTQYF. CDR3 bases: TGTGCCACCAGTGATTGGACGGGGAGCACAGATACGCAGTATTTT.

The chain couples TRBV24-1 to TRBJ1-2; D not certain. The CDR3 has 12 amino acids. Germline V gene sequence: CDR1 KGHDR, CDR2 SFDVKD. Trimming cost V 4 bases and J 7 bases, with 9 bases left between them. The CDR3 loop reads CATSEGSLGYTF. Here the CDR3 DNA reads TGTGCCACCAGTGAAGGGAGTCTTGGCTACACCTTC.

The V call is TRBV3-1 (or the pseudogene TRBV3-2), the J call TRBJ2-5, with 7 bases lining up with TRBD1. J was trimmed by 1 base and V by 4 bases; bases with no gene match: 0. This CDR3 is 13 amino acids long. CDR1 is LGHDT and CDR2 is YNNKEL in the germline V gene (reference sequence). CDR3 region: CASSRDSQETQYF. The DNA of the CDR3 is TGTGCCAGCAGCCGGGACAGCCAAGAGACCCAGTACTTC.

V gene TRBV19 combines with J gene TRBJ2-3; TRBD2 aligns across 7 bases. Trimming took 7 bases from V and 6 from J; bases not matched to a gene: 7. From germline, CDR1 is LNHDA and CDR2 SQIVND (reference sequence). The CDR3 is made up of 13 amino acids. CDR3: CASNDLSGDTQYF. The CDR3 coding sequence is TGTGCCAGTAACGATCTTAGCGGGGATACGCAGTATTTT.

The genes are TRBV21-1 and TRBJ1-1; TRBD1, the D gene given by the table, was not confirmed from the DNA. TRBV21-1 is classified as a pseudogene. The CDR3 is made up of 19 amino acids. This chain's CDR3 is CASSNGGPGQGHGNTEAFF. The CDR3 DNA is TGTGCCAGCAGCAATGGGGGCCCGGGACAGGGACATGGGAACACTGAAGCTTTCTTT.

The rearrangement uses TRBV19 and TRBJ2-2; 8 bases agree with TRBD1. The CDR3 extends over 14 amino acids. Trimming cost V 6 bases and J 6 bases; bases outside gene matches: 6. The V gene's germline CDR1 is LNHDA and CDR2 SQIVND (reference sequence). CDR3 protein: CASRGTGIAGELFF. DNA of the CDR3: TGTGCCAGTAGGGGGACAGGCATCGCCGGGGAGCTGTTTTTT.

CDR3 region: CASSDVGASNQPQHF. The CDR3 nucleotides read TGCGCCAGCAGTGACGTTGGAGCTTCCAATCAGCCCCAGCATTTT. The J gene is TRBJ1-5, the V gene TRBV10-2; D is ambiguous. CDR3 length: 15 amino acids. Germline lookup yields CDR1 WSHSY and CDR2 SAAADI. The ends were cut back, 3 bases at V and 3 bases at J, with 12 bases in the middle.

V is TRBV7-6 and J is TRBJ1-3, with TRBD1 as a possible D gene (6 bases). Deletions cut 0 bases from V and 0 bases from J, with 18 bases between. Germline V gene data show CDR1 as SGHVS and CDR2 as FNYEAQ. This CDR3 spans 19 amino acids. In DNA, the CDR3 is TGTGCCAGCAGCTTAGCGGGACACGGTTCCTACGACTCTGGAAACACCATATATTTT. Its translation: CASSLAGHGSYDSGNTIYF.

The chain couples TRBV24-1 to TRBJ1-5; 10 positions agree with TRBD1. CDR1 and CDR2 (germline): KGHDR, SFDVKD. The CDR3 is 15 residues long. The J segment lost 6 bases and the V segment lost 4 bases, leaving 5 bases of the junction unmatched. This chain's CDR3 is CATSDGQGVAQPQHF. In DNA, the CDR3 is TGTGCCACCAGTGACGGACAGGGGGTCGCTCAGCCCCAGCATTTT.

This chain connects TRBV2 to TRBJ1-2; the match to TRBD1 covers 7 bases. With V trimmed by 0 bases and J by 3 bases, 1 base remained unmatched. The CDR3 runs 14 residues. Germline V gene sequence: CDR1 SNHLY, CDR2 FYNNEI. CDR3: CASSEATGDYGYTF. CDR3 DNA sequence: TGTGCCAGCAGTGAAGCTACAGGGGACTATGGCTACACCTTC.

This sequence joins TRBV5-5 and TRBJ2-7; D gene uncertain. CDR3 length: 13 residues. Germline loops: CDR1 SGHKS, CDR2 YYEKEE (reference sequence). V was shortened by 0 bases and J by 3 bases, with 7 bases between the two germline ends. The CDR3 DNA reads as TGTGCCAGCAGCTTGGACATCCTCTACGAGCAGTACGTC. Amino acids: CASSLDILYEQYV.

Only one count was recorded for this clone. The rearrangement links TRBV7-9 to TRBJ1-2; a possible D gene is TRBD1 (6 bases). CDR3 size: 14 residues. CDR1 is SEHNR, CDR2 FQNEAQ, per germline (reference sequence). Trimming pared 5 bases from V and 3 bases from J, leaving 13 bases between. Written as DNA, the CDR3 is TGTGCCAGCAGCCCCACCGGACAGCACTATGGCTACACCTTC. It codes for CASSPTGQHYGYTF.

The V gene is TRBV6-5, the J gene TRBJ1-6; tentative D call: TRBD1 (5 bases). CDR1 and CDR2 from the germline V gene are MNHEY and SVGAGI. This CDR3 is 13 amino acids long. V lost 0 bases, J lost 16 bases, and 13 bases lay in between. Here the CDR3 reads CASSYSARDPLHF. CDR3 sequence (DNA): TGTGCCAGCAGTTACTCAGCCAGGGATCCGCTCCACTTT.

The CDR3 spells CASSVQTVAKNIQYF. CDR3 in DNA: TGTGCCAGCAGTGTACAGACGGTAGCCAAAAACATTCAGTACTTC. The chain employs TRBV2 and TRBJ2-4; D gene unclear. The CDR3 extends over 15 amino acids. CDR1 SNHLY and CDR2 FYNNEI come from the germline V gene. V lost 4 bases and J 0 bases, leaving 10 bases between the germline ends.

The chain links TRBV11-3 to TRBJ2-5; TRBD1 matches at 12 bases. This CDR3 contains 15 residues. Germline CDR1 and CDR2: SGHNT and YENEEA. With V trimmed by 5 bases and J by 5 bases, 6 bases remained unmatched. The CDR3 reads CASSPGTGGLETQYF. The CDR3, as DNA: TGTGCCAGCAGCCCCGGGACAGGGGGCCTGGAGACCCAGTACTTC.

The CDR3 spells CASSLGQVYNEQFF. CDR3 in DNA: TGTGCCAGCAGCTTAGGACAGGTATACAATGAGCAGTTCTTC. This chain connects TRBV7-2 to TRBJ2-1; D possibly corresponds to TRBD1 (6 bases). Germline V gene sequence: CDR1 SGHTA, CDR2 FQGNSA. Trimming took off 1 base at V and 4 bases at J, with 8 bases between the two ends. The CDR3 consists of 14 residues.

A single count supports this clone. The gene calls are TRBV7-2 and TRBJ2-5; D not resolved. The CDR3 totals 14 residues. The germline gives CDR1 SGHTA, CDR2 FQGNSA. V shed 3 bases and J shed 1 base, with 9 bases lying between them. The CDR3 loop reads CASSFSALQETQYF. The CDR3 DNA reads as TGTGCCAGCAGCTTCAGCGCCCTCCAAGAGACCCAGTACTTC. Drawing the rest from reference TRBV7-2 and TRBJ2-5, the complete variable domain is GAGVSQSPSNKVTEKGKDVELRCDPISGHTALYWYRQSLGQGLEFLIYFQGNSAPDKSGLPSDRFSAERTGGSVSTLTIQRTQQEDSAVYLCASSFSALQETQYFGPGTRLLVL.

The J gene is TRBJ2-3, the V gene TRBV19, with a possible D match to TRBD2 (5 bases). Looked up from germline, CDR1 is LNHDA and CDR2 is SQIVND (reference sequence). Trimming removed 5 bases from V and 2 bases from J, with 11 bases in between. The CDR3 runs to 14 residues. The CDR3 loop is CASSYPGSTDTQYF. DNA for the CDR3: TGTGCCAGTAGTTATCCGGGGTCCACAGATACGCAGTATTTT.